A single TCR beta chain is shown here with its context. Its antigen specificity is not known. Sequence at one end of the junction differs from germline and may be a read error. Ficoll-Paque density gradient centrifugation was used to isolate PBMCs. Sequencing took place on an Illumina NovaSeq 6000. Using 5'RACE with constant-segment primers, TCRalpha and TCRbeta cDNA libraries were constructed, with sample barcodes and unique molecular identifiers added in the process. RNA was extracted from every sample with Trizol reagent. Library amplification was performed in two PCR steps, and a second sample barcode and Illumina TruSeq adapters were introduced in the second step. Sequencing of the libraries was done on an Illumina NovaSeq, producing 2 x 150 bp paired-end reads. The paper's processing steps were these. Reads were demultiplexed and collapsed into UMI-guided consensus sequences with migec v1.2.7. Using mixcr v2.1.11, the UMI consensuses were aligned to TRA and TRB V and J templates and assembled into clonotypes. A clonotype was counted as expanded or contracted only if both edgeR and NoisET called the change significant, with noise models trained on biological replicates. edgeR calls used a false discovery rate-adjusted p below 0.01 and a log2 fold-change threshold of 1. PCA with hierarchical clustering of max-normalized trajectories of the 1000 most abundant clonotypes was used as exploratory dynamics analysis. Separately sequenced CD4+ and CD8+ repertoires were used to assign the CD4 or CD8 phenotype of responding clones. TCRdb ran its own pipeline on the public reads, namely fastp trimming at Q25 and MiXCR clone calling, and kept in-frame beta chains. Records with the same CDR3 protein are collapsed into one entry carrying the most frequent genes and DNA. These V and J calls derive from TCRdb rather than the authors' analysis. For this sample there are approximately 60,000 distinct CDR3 sequences; more than 8% appear just once. 0.9% to 1.5% of the sample belongs to the ten largest clones.

The source of the sample is a study of T-cell memory formation after mild COVID-19 (dated by TCRdb to 2020 to 2023). For the wider study: TCR sequence clusters from the two donors were largely donor specific. Longitudinal TCRalpha and TCRbeta repertoire sequencing tracked T-cell clones expanding and contracting after mild COVID-19 in a couple of donors. Two young, previously healthy adult volunteers, one female and one male, were included in the cohort. Points the paper makes about the study in general: Clones contracting from day 15 to 85 had balanced CD4/CD8 phenotypes, while a second wave expanding from day 15 to 37 was biased towards CD4+. Some responding clones were detected in pre-infection memory, suggesting pre-existing cross-reactive memory T cells joined the SARS-CoV-2 response. Only a couple of mild cases were covered in the study, and larger cohorts including severe cases with pre-infection samples were considered necessary. Contracting CD4+ clones were found mainly in CM and EM memory subsets, while CD8+ clones were enriched in EMRA. Whether the second-wave clones peaking on day 37 were SARS-CoV-2 specific was not confirmed.

Including cysteine and phenylalanine, the CDR3 has 12 amino acids. The entry retains the CDR3 DNA only, 36 bases that are in frame from base 1. Sequences SGHTS (CDR1) and YDEGEE (CDR2) are obtained from the germline V gene. The source material was PBMCs or a T cell subset sorted from them (not recorded which). The chain couples TRBV5-8 to TRBJ2-1; 5 matching bases give a weak D call of TRBD2. This TCR was recovered from a man between 18 and 29 years old who had mild COVID-19 (a few samples of this study predate the infection). The sample titles of this study are shuffled in the database, so cell type and time point are left out; the donor was told from shared clones. For the CDR3, the sequence is CDSSPDGDRQFF. The nucleotide sequence is given as TGTGACAGCAGCCCGGACGGGGATAGGCAGTTCTTC.